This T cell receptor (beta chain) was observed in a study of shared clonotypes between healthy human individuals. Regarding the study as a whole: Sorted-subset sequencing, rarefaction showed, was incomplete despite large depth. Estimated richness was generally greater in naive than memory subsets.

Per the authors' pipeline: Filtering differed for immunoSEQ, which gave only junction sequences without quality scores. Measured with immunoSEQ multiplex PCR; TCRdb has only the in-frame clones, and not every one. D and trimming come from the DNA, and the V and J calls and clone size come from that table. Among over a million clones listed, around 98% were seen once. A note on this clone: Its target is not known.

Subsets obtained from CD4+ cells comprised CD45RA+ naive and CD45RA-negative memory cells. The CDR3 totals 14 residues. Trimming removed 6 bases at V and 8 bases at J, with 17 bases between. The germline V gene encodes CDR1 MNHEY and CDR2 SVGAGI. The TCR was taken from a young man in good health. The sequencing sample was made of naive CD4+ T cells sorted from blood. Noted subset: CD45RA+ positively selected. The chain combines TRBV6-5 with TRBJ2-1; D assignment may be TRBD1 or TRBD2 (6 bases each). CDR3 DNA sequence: TGTGCCAGCAGGCAAGGGGGGTTACCCTATGAGCAGTTCTTC. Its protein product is CASRQGGLPYEQFF.